This T cell receptor (beta chain) is drawn from a study of blood T cell repertoires in COVID-19. Looking at the study overall: Some COVID-19 samples were acute and others convalescent; all came from the United States, Italy and Spain. PBMCs, B-cell-depleted T cells, or T cells were the source of the cDNA or gDNA that made up the material.

The CDR3 loop spans 15 amino acids. V was clipped by 1 base and J by 0 bases, with 8 bases between them. The germline V gene has CDR1 SGHTA and CDR2 FQGNSA. Generated by immunoSEQ multiplex PCR, the TCRdb table keeps only in-frame clones and is missing some. This repertoire shows more than 70,000 clones, around 83% found once; its top ten account for under 35%. The sequence derives from a human donor in a cohort sampled during active COVID-19. V gene TRBV7-2 combines with J gene TRBJ2-3, with D uncertain. Material: peripheral blood. The CDR3 region has the DNA TGTGCCAGCAGCTTAGTGCGCCGCAGCACAGATACGCAGTATTTT. Its translation: CASSLVRRSTDTQYF.